These T cell receptor beta chains were read from a single sample in a study of neoadjuvant nivolumab and ipilimumab in lung cancer. Measured with immunoSEQ multiplex PCR; TCRdb has only the in-frame clones, and not every one. The repertoire consists of tens of thousands of clones, with about 88% occurring once and the leading ten covering roughly 3.4%. Here the sequenced sample was peripheral blood, taken before neoadjuvant nivolumab, alone or with ipilimumab. These TCRs come from an adult with non-small cell lung cancer. Each CDR3 is given with its conserved first and last residue. D genes are given only for firm matches. The size of a clone is reported for some rows only, either as once, few or many, or as a class for expanded clones.

abundance: -; j_gene: TRBJ1-1; v_gene: TRBV5-1; d_gene: -; CDR3nt: TGCGCCAGCAGCTTTTCCCCCCAGAACACTGAAGCTTTCTTT; CDR3aa: CASSFSPQNTEAFF
abundance: -; j_gene: TRBJ1-1; v_gene: TRBV11-2; d_gene: -; CDR3nt: TGTGCCAGCAGCTTAGAGGATCAGGTGGGCGCTTTCTTT; CDR3aa: CASSLEDQVGAFF
abundance: -; j_gene: TRBJ2-5; v_gene: TRBV7-2; d_gene: -; CDR3nt: TGTGCCAGCAGCTTAGCGGGGCTTACAGAGACCCAGTACTTC; CDR3aa: CASSLAGLTETQYF
abundance: -; j_gene: TRBJ2-1; v_gene: TRBV27; d_gene: TRBD2; CDR3nt: TGTGCCAGCAGTATACCGGGACTAGCGGGAGGGGCCTACAATGAGCAGTTCTTC; CDR3aa: CASSIPGLAGGAYNEQFF
abundance: -; j_gene: TRBJ2-7; v_gene: TRBV19; d_gene: -; CDR3nt: TGTGCCAGTAGTATACACAGCTACGAGCAGTACTTC; CDR3aa: CASSIHSYEQYF
abundance: -; j_gene: TRBJ2-7; v_gene: TRBV6-1; d_gene: -; CDR3nt: TGTGCCAGCAGGAAAGGACAGAACTCCTACGAGCAGTACTTC; CDR3aa: CASRKGQNSYEQYF
abundance: once; j_gene: TRBJ2-1; v_gene: TRBV5-1; d_gene: TRBD2; CDR3nt: TGCGCCAGCAGCCAGACTAGCGGGAACTACAATGAGCAGTTCTTC; CDR3aa: CASSQTSGNYNEQFF
abundance: -; j_gene: TRBJ2-7; v_gene: TRBV27; d_gene: -; CDR3nt: TGTGCCAGCAGTTTTTTGGGGAAACACGAGCAGTACTTC; CDR3aa: CASSFLGKHEQYF
abundance: -; j_gene: TRBJ2-1; v_gene: TRBV18; d_gene: -; CDR3nt: TGTGCCAGCTCACCACCGGGGATAGGTGGCAGGAGACTACCAATTGAGCAGTTCTTC; CDR3aa: CASSPPGIGGRRLPIEQFF
abundance: -; j_gene: TRBJ2-5; v_gene: TRBV14; d_gene: -; CDR3nt: TGTGCCAGCAGCCATGAGGAAGAGACCCAGTACTTC; CDR3aa: CASSHEEETQYF
abundance: -; j_gene: TRBJ2-5; v_gene: TRBV5-1; d_gene: TRBD2; CDR3nt: TGCGCCAGCAGCTTGAACGGACTAGCGGAGACCCAGTACTTC; CDR3aa: CASSLNGLAETQYF
abundance: few; j_gene: TRBJ2-2; v_gene: TRBV7-8; d_gene: -; CDR3nt: TGTGCCAGCAGCTTAGTAAGGGGGGAGCTGTTTTTT; CDR3aa: CASSLVRGELFF
abundance: -; j_gene: TRBJ2-5; v_gene: TRBV7-9; d_gene: -; CDR3nt: TGTGCCAGCACCCCGGGAGAGACCCAGTACTTC; CDR3aa: CASTPGETQYF
abundance: -; j_gene: TRBJ2-7; v_gene: TRBV30; d_gene: -; CDR3nt: TGTGCCTGGAGCGCGTTGGGGTACGAGCAGTACTTC; CDR3aa: CAWSALGYEQYF
abundance: -; j_gene: TRBJ2-2; v_gene: TRBV9; d_gene: -; CDR3nt: TGTGCCAGCAGCGGAGAGAGAGAGGGAAGGCGGGAGCTGTTTTTT; CDR3aa: CASSGEREGRRELFF
abundance: -; j_gene: TRBJ2-7; v_gene: TRBV27; d_gene: -; CDR3nt: TGTGCCAGCAGTTTGGACCAGAGAGCCTACGAGCAGTACTTC; CDR3aa: CASSLDQRAYEQYF
abundance: -; j_gene: TRBJ2-7; v_gene: TRBV2; d_gene: -; CDR3nt: TGTGCCAGCACCGCTCTACCCCAGTACTTC; CDR3aa: CASTALPQYF
abundance: -; j_gene: TRBJ1-4; v_gene: TRBV27; d_gene: -; CDR3nt: TGTGCCAGCAGTTTACAGCCAGGGCGCGAAAAACTGTTTTTT; CDR3aa: CASSLQPGREKLFF
abundance: -; j_gene: TRBJ2-1; v_gene: TRBV5-1; d_gene: TRBD1; CDR3nt: TGCGCCAGCAGTCTTACAGGGGCGAGCTCCTACAATGAGCAGTTCTTC; CDR3aa: CASSLTGASSYNEQFF
abundance: -; j_gene: TRBJ2-3; v_gene: TRBV5-1; d_gene: -; CDR3nt: TGCGCCAGCAGCTTGGGAGGGTCGACCACAGATACGCAGTATTTT; CDR3aa: CASSLGGSTTDTQYF
abundance: -; j_gene: TRBJ2-1; v_gene: TRBV5-1; d_gene: -; CDR3nt: TGCGCCAGCAGCCGGGAGCTCTCCTACAATGAGCAGTTCTTC; CDR3aa: CASSRELSYNEQFF
abundance: -; j_gene: TRBJ1-1; v_gene: TRBV5-6; d_gene: -; CDR3nt: TGTGCCAGCTTAACGAGGCCGGTGGGGTTGAAGGCTGAAGCTTTCTTT; CDR3aa: CASLTRPVGLKAEAFF
abundance: -; j_gene: TRBJ1-3; v_gene: TRBV25-1; d_gene: -; CDR3nt: TGTGCCAGCAGTGACAGGGCAGCTGGAAACACCATATATTTT; CDR3aa: CASSDRAAGNTIYF
abundance: -; j_gene: TRBJ1-4; v_gene: TRBV25-1; d_gene: TRBD1; CDR3nt: TGTGCCAGCAGTGACACCGGGACAGGGGATGAAAAACTGTTTTTT; CDR3aa: CASSDTGTGDEKLFF
abundance: few; j_gene: TRBJ1-5; v_gene: TRBV6-5; d_gene: -; CDR3nt: TGTGCCAGCGGGGCTTCGGGGAATCAGCCCCAGCATTTT; CDR3aa: CASGASGNQPQHF
abundance: -; j_gene: TRBJ2-5; v_gene: TRBV11-3; d_gene: -; CDR3nt: TGTGCCAGCAGCTTACAGGGAGAGCAAGAGACCCAGTACTTC; CDR3aa: CASSLQGEQETQYF
abundance: -; j_gene: TRBJ2-5; v_gene: TRBV18; d_gene: -; CDR3nt: TGTGCCAGCTCACCTCGTGGCCAAGAGACCCAGTACTTC; CDR3aa: CASSPRGQETQYF
abundance: -; j_gene: TRBJ2-5; v_gene: TRBV7-6; d_gene: TRBD2; CDR3nt: TGTGCCAGCAGTCCCACGACTAGCGGCCAGTACTTC; CDR3aa: CASSPTTSGQYF
abundance: -; j_gene: TRBJ2-6; v_gene: TRBV2; d_gene: -; CDR3nt: TGTGCCAGCGAAGTCTCTGGGGCCAACGTCCTGACTTTC; CDR3aa: CASEVSGANVLTF
abundance: -; j_gene: TRBJ2-1; v_gene: TRBV7-2; d_gene: -; CDR3nt: TGTGCCAGCAGCTCGACAGGACCGAGCTCCTACAATGAGCAGTTCTTC; CDR3aa: CASSSTGPSSYNEQFF
abundance: -; j_gene: TRBJ2-1; v_gene: TRBV7-3; d_gene: -; CDR3nt: TGTGCCAGCAGCCCCCTGGTGGGGTCCTACAATGAGCAGTTCTTC; CDR3aa: CASSPLVGSYNEQFF
abundance: -; j_gene: TRBJ2-1; v_gene: TRBV11-2; d_gene: -; CDR3nt: TGTGCCAGCAGCTCTAAGACGGGGGCGGGAAGGGCCTACAATGAGCAGTTCTTC; CDR3aa: CASSSKTGAGRAYNEQFF
abundance: once; j_gene: TRBJ2-7; v_gene: TRBV7-2; d_gene: -; CDR3nt: TGTGCCAGCAGCTTGGGGGTTGTCGTGGGTGGGGCGCCCTACGAGCAGTACTTC; CDR3aa: CASSLGVVVGGAPYEQYF
abundance: -; j_gene: TRBJ1-5; v_gene: TRBV7-6; d_gene: -; CDR3nt: TGTGCCAGCAGCCGACAGGTCGGTCAGCCCCAGCATTTT; CDR3aa: CASSRQVGQPQHF
abundance: -; j_gene: TRBJ2-1; v_gene: TRBV27; d_gene: -; CDR3nt: TGTGCCAGCAGTTTAGCTGGACGGGGGCGGGAGCAGTTCTTC; CDR3aa: CASSLAGRGREQFF
abundance: -; j_gene: TRBJ2-3; v_gene: TRBV18; d_gene: -; CDR3nt: TGTGCCAGCTCCCTCGGGGTTAACACAGATACGCAGTATTTT; CDR3aa: CASSLGVNTDTQYF
abundance: -; j_gene: TRBJ1-4; v_gene: TRBV6-5; d_gene: -; CDR3nt: TGTGCCAGCAGGCCTCAGGGTCGTGTTGAAAAACTGTTTTTT; CDR3aa: CASRPQGRVEKLFF
abundance: once; j_gene: TRBJ2-3; v_gene: TRBV7-9; d_gene: -; CDR3nt: TGTGCCAGCAGCTTAATTCCGGGTCCGGATACGCAGTATTTT; CDR3aa: CASSLIPGPDTQYF
abundance: -; j_gene: TRBJ1-1; v_gene: TRBV9; d_gene: -; CDR3nt: TGTGCCAGCAGCGTAGGAAATGTAAACACTGAAGCTTTCTTT; CDR3aa: CASSVGNVNTEAFF
abundance: -; j_gene: TRBJ2-7; v_gene: TRBV7-2; d_gene: TRBD2; CDR3nt: TGTGCCAGCAGCTTAGTACCAGCGGGAGGGGGGGAGCAGTACTTC; CDR3aa: CASSLVPAGGGEQYF
abundance: -; j_gene: TRBJ2-7; v_gene: TRBV7-9; d_gene: TRBD1; CDR3nt: TGTGCCAGCAGTTACGGGACAGGAGAGAGCTACGAGCAGTACTTC; CDR3aa: CASSYGTGESYEQYF
abundance: -; j_gene: TRBJ1-2; v_gene: TRBV27; d_gene: TRBD1; CDR3nt: TGTGCCAGCAGTTTGGGACAGTTGGCCTATGGCTACACCTTC; CDR3aa: CASSLGQLAYGYTF
abundance: few; j_gene: TRBJ2-7; v_gene: TRBV18; d_gene: -; CDR3nt: TGTGCCAGCTCACCCGACTCCTACGAGCAGTACTTC; CDR3aa: CASSPDSYEQYF
abundance: -; j_gene: TRBJ1-2; v_gene: TRBV4-1; d_gene: -; CDR3nt: TGCGCCAGCAGCCAAGAATTGTTTGGCTACACCTTC; CDR3aa: CASSQELFGYTF
abundance: -; j_gene: TRBJ2-1; v_gene: TRBV9; d_gene: -; CDR3nt: TGTGCCAGGCACCGACCCCTAAGGTTCTTC; CDR3aa: CARHRPLRFF
abundance: once; j_gene: TRBJ2-5; v_gene: TRBV7-9; d_gene: TRBD1; CDR3nt: TGTGCCAGCAGCTCACAGGGGGGACGGGAGACCCAGTACTTC; CDR3aa: CASSSQGGRETQYF
abundance: -; j_gene: TRBJ2-7; v_gene: TRBV11-2; d_gene: TRBD2; CDR3nt: TGTGCCAGCAGCTTAGAAATTAGCGGGAAGATCTACGAGCAGTACTTC; CDR3aa: CASSLEISGKIYEQYF
abundance: -; j_gene: TRBJ2-2; v_gene: TRBV7-3; d_gene: -; CDR3nt: TGTGCCAGCAGGCGGGGCCAGGGAGCCACCGGGGAGCTGTTTTTT; CDR3aa: CASRRGQGATGELFF
abundance: -; j_gene: TRBJ1-2; v_gene: TRBV19; d_gene: TRBD1; CDR3nt: TGTGCCAGTAGTTTTGGCAGGGGGGACTATGGCTACACCTTC; CDR3aa: CASSFGRGDYGYTF
abundance: -; j_gene: TRBJ2-7; v_gene: TRBV18; d_gene: -; CDR3nt: TGTGCCAGCTCCCTGGGCAGGGAGCAGTACTTC; CDR3aa: CASSLGREQYF
abundance: -; j_gene: TRBJ2-1; v_gene: TRBV7-2; d_gene: TRBD2; CDR3nt: TGTGCCAGCAGGCGCCTTACGGGGGAGGGCGGGTACAATGAGCAGTTCTTC; CDR3aa: CASRRLTGEGGYNEQFF
abundance: -; j_gene: TRBJ1-2; v_gene: TRBV7-2; d_gene: -; CDR3nt: TGTGCCAGCAGCTTTGCGACTCCCCCCTATGGCTACACCTTC; CDR3aa: CASSFATPPYGYTF
abundance: -; j_gene: TRBJ1-1; v_gene: TRBV7-8; d_gene: -; CDR3nt: TGTGCCAGCAGCTTAGCAGCCATGAACACTGAAGCTTTCTTT; CDR3aa: CASSLAAMNTEAFF
abundance: -; j_gene: TRBJ1-5; v_gene: TRBV5-1; d_gene: -; CDR3nt: TGCGCCAGCAGCTTGTGGTGGCATGAGAACTTCGTGGATCAGCCCCAGCATTTT; CDR3aa: CASSLWWHENFVDQPQHF